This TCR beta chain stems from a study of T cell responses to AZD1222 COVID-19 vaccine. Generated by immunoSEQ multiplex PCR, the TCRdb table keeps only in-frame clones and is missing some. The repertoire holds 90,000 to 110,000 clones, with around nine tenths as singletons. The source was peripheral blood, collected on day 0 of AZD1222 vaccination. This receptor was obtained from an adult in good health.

In nucleotides, the CDR3 is TGTGCCAGCAGCTTAGGACTAGCGGGAGGACATGAGCAGTTCTTC. This sequence encodes CASSLGLAGGHEQFF. The chain couples TRBV5-5 to TRBJ2-1, with 14 nucleotides matching TRBD2. V lost 2 bases and J lost 8; bases outside the gene matches: 3. Looked up from germline, CDR1 is SGHKS and CDR2 is YYEKEE (reference sequence). The CDR3 length is 15 residues.